Listed below are T cell receptor beta chains from one sample, sequenced in a study of follicular helper T cells after annual influenza vaccination. TCRdb keeps only in-frame clones here, not all; method: immunoSEQ multiplex PCR. The data show nearly 10,000 clones, 83% seen once. The material was CXCR5- memory CD4+ T cells sorted from blood, obtained 7 days after influenza vaccination. These receptors were taken from an adult who received the influenza vaccine. CDR3s include the opening cysteine and the closing phenylalanine or tryptophan. Each record gives: J gene, V gene, D gene, clone size, CDR3 DNA, CDR3 protein. The D gene is left open where the match is weak. Clone size is given for some rows only: seen once, a few or many times, or a class if the clone is expanded.

j_call: TRBJ1-1; v_call: TRBV6-1; d_call: TRBD1; clone_size: -; cdr3_nt: TGTGCCAGCAGCTGGACAGGGATGGGCACTGAAGCTTTCTTT; cdr3_aa: CASSWTGMGTEAFF
j_call: TRBJ1-2; v_call: TRBV6-6; d_call: -; clone_size: -; cdr3_nt: TGTGCCAGCAGGGGTGGGAACTATGGCTACACCTTC; cdr3_aa: CASRGGNYGYTF
j_call: TRBJ2-3; v_call: TRBV2; d_call: -; clone_size: -; cdr3_nt: TGTGCCAGCAGTGGGTTGCGGAGCACAGATACGCAGTATTTT; cdr3_aa: CASSGLRSTDTQYF
j_call: TRBJ1-5; v_call: TRBV6-1; d_call: -; clone_size: few; cdr3_nt: TGTGCCAGCAGAGGCGACAGGCTAAGCAATCAGCCCCAGCATTTT; cdr3_aa: CASRGDRLSNQPQHF
j_call: TRBJ2-1; v_call: TRBV6-1; d_call: -; clone_size: once; cdr3_nt: TGTGCCAGCAAGGAACTCGGGACCCCTCTCAATGAGCAGTTCTTC; cdr3_aa: CASKELGTPLNEQFF
j_call: TRBJ1-3; v_call: TRBV6-6; d_call: -; clone_size: -; cdr3_nt: TGTGCCAGCAGTCAGGGAAACACCATATATTTT; cdr3_aa: CASSQGNTIYF
j_call: TRBJ1-3; v_call: TRBV7-3; d_call: -; clone_size: few; cdr3_nt: TGTGCCAGCAGCTCACACGGACCGGTACCCATAGGAAACACCATATATTTT; cdr3_aa: CASSSHGPVPIGNTIYF
j_call: TRBJ2-3; v_call: TRBV7-2; d_call: -; clone_size: -; cdr3_nt: TGTGCCAGCGCCCACCAGAGGGTGAGCGGGTCTCTCACAGATACGCAGTATTTT; cdr3_aa: CASAHQRVSGSLTDTQYF
j_call: TRBJ1-1; v_call: TRBV29-1; d_call: -; clone_size: -; cdr3_nt: TGCAGCGCTGGGGTGCTGAACACTGAAGCTTTCTTT; cdr3_aa: CSAGVLNTEAFF
j_call: TRBJ2-5; v_call: TRBV5-6; d_call: TRBD2; clone_size: -; cdr3_nt: TGTGCCAGCAGCTTGCGTAGCGGGGTGGGCCAAGAGACCCAGTACTTC; cdr3_aa: CASSLRSGVGQETQYF
j_call: TRBJ1-5; v_call: TRBV19; d_call: -; clone_size: -; cdr3_nt: TGTGCCAGCAGAGGGTTTAGCAATCAGCCCCAGCATTTT; cdr3_aa: CASRGFSNQPQHF
j_call: TRBJ2-3; v_call: TRBV5-1; d_call: TRBD1; clone_size: -; cdr3_nt: TGCGCCAGCAGCGGGGACAGGGATATAGTGGTAGATACGCAGTATTTT; cdr3_aa: CASSGDRDIVVDTQYF
j_call: TRBJ1-2; v_call: TRBV6-5; d_call: -; clone_size: -; cdr3_nt: TGTGCCAGCAGTCGAGAGGGCCTCTATGGCTACACCTTC; cdr3_aa: CASSREGLYGYTF
j_call: TRBJ2-2; v_call: TRBV5-8; d_call: -; clone_size: -; cdr3_nt: TGTGCCAGCATCCCCCGCGAAACGGCCACCGGGGAGCTGTTTTTT; cdr3_aa: CASIPRETATGELFF
j_call: TRBJ1-1; v_call: TRBV6-5; d_call: TRBD1; clone_size: -; cdr3_nt: TGTGCCAGCAGTTACGACGACAGGGTCGCTGAAGCTTTCTTT; cdr3_aa: CASSYDDRVAEAFF
j_call: TRBJ2-1; v_call: TRBV11-3; d_call: -; clone_size: once; cdr3_nt: TGTGCCAGCAGCAGGGGGGGGACCTCCTACAATGAGCAGTTCTTC; cdr3_aa: CASSRGGTSYNEQFF
j_call: TRBJ1-2; v_call: TRBV4-1; d_call: -; clone_size: -; cdr3_nt: TGCGCCAGCAGCCAGGGCACTAACTATGGCTACACCTTC; cdr3_aa: CASSQGTNYGYTF
j_call: TRBJ1-1; v_call: TRBV7-6; d_call: TRBD1; clone_size: once; cdr3_nt: TGTGCCAGCAGCAAGGAACAGGGGGGCGAAGCTTTCTTT; cdr3_aa: CASSKEQGGEAFF
j_call: TRBJ1-2; v_call: TRBV5-6; d_call: -; clone_size: -; cdr3_nt: TGTGCCAGCAGCTTACAACAGACCAGTGGCTACACCTTC; cdr3_aa: CASSLQQTSGYTF
j_call: TRBJ2-1; v_call: TRBV6-4; d_call: -; clone_size: -; cdr3_nt: TGTGCCAGCAGTGACTCTCTAGGTGAGCAGTTCTTC; cdr3_aa: CASSDSLGEQFF
j_call: TRBJ1-2; v_call: TRBV7-8; d_call: TRBD1; clone_size: -; cdr3_nt: TGTGCCAGCAGCTCGGACAGGGCTAACTATGGCTACACCTTC; cdr3_aa: CASSSDRANYGYTF
j_call: TRBJ2-1; v_call: TRBV7-3; d_call: -; clone_size: -; cdr3_nt: TGTGCCAGCAGCTTAAGCGCAGGGCAGCAGTTCTTC; cdr3_aa: CASSLSAGQQFF
j_call: TRBJ2-1; v_call: TRBV2; d_call: -; clone_size: -; cdr3_nt: TGTGCCACGCTCAAAAAGGGGTTGAGTGAGCAGTTCTTC; cdr3_aa: CATLKKGLSEQFF
j_call: TRBJ2-7; v_call: TRBV11-2; d_call: -; clone_size: -; cdr3_nt: TGTGCCAGCAGCACTCTAGGGCTGGTCTGGGAGCAGTACTTC; cdr3_aa: CASSTLGLVWEQYF
j_call: TRBJ2-3; v_call: TRBV7-2; d_call: -; clone_size: -; cdr3_nt: TGTGCCAGCACCCCCCGCGTAAAGGCAGATACGCAGTATTTT; cdr3_aa: CASTPRVKADTQYF
j_call: TRBJ2-7; v_call: TRBV25-1; d_call: TRBD2; clone_size: few; cdr3_nt: TGTGCCAGTTCGACTAGCACCTACGAGCAGTACTTC; cdr3_aa: CASSTSTYEQYF
j_call: TRBJ1-6; v_call: TRBV9; d_call: -; clone_size: -; cdr3_nt: TGTGCCAGCAGCGTAGGTTGGGGAGAGACACCCCTCCACTTT; cdr3_aa: CASSVGWGETPLHF
j_call: TRBJ2-7; v_call: TRBV10-3; d_call: -; clone_size: -; cdr3_nt: TGTGCCATCACCAGCTCCTACGAGCAGTACTTC; cdr3_aa: CAITSSYEQYF